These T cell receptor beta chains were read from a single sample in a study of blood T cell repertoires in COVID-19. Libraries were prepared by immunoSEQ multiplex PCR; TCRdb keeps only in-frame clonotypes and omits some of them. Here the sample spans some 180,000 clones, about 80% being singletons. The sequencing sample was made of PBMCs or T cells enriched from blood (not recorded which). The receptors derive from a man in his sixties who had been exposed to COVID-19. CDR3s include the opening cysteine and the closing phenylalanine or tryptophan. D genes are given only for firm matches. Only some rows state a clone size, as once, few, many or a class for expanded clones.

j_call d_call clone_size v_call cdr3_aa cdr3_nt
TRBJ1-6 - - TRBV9 CASSVEPSDSPLHF TGTGCCAGCAGCGTCGAGCCGTCGGATTCACCCCTCCACTTT
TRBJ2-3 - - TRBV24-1 CATSDGGFGTQYF TGTGCCACCAGTGATGGGGGGTTTGGGACGCAGTATTTT
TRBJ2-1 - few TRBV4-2 CASSQVFSSAYNEQFF TGTGCCAGCAGCCAAGTTTTTAGTAGCGCGTACAATGAGCAGTTCTTC
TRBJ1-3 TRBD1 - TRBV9 CASSPGTGGIGNTIYF TGTGCCAGCAGCCCTGGGACAGGGGGCATTGGAAACACCATATATTTT
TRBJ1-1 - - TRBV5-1 CASRPVTGSTEAFF TGCGCCAGCAGACCGGTAACGGGTTCGACTGAAGCTTTCTTT
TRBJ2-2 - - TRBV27 CASSPRGRTGELFF TGTGCCAGCAGCCCCAGGGGTCGCACCGGGGAGCTGTTTTTT
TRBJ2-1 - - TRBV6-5 CASRGESSYNEQFF TGTGCCAGCAGGGGCGAGAGCTCCTACAATGAGCAGTTCTTC
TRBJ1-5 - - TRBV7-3 CASSLIGRGSNQPQHF TGTGCCAGCAGCTTAATCGGCAGGGGTAGCAATCAGCCCCAGCATTTT
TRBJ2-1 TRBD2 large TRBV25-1 CASTSGGYNEQFF TGTGCCAGCACTAGCGGGGGATACAATGAGCAGTTCTTC
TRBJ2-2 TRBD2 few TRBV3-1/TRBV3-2 CASSHETRDYVPGELFF TGTGCCAGCAGCCACGAAACCCGGGACTACGTGCCCGGGGAGCTGTTTTTT
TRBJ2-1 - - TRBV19 CASSWGTNEQFF TGTGCCAGTAGTTGGGGCACTAATGAGCAGTTCTTC
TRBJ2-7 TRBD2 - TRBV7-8 CASSLLAGERQYF TGTGCCAGCAGCTTACTAGCGGGAGAACGTCAGTACTTC
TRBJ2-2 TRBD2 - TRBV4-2 CASSQGLAANTGELFF TGTGCCAGCAGCCAGGGACTAGCAGCTAACACCGGGGAGCTGTTTTTT
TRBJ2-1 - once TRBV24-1 CATSGEVRDEQFF TGTGCCACCAGTGGGGAGGTTCGGGATGAGCAGTTCTTC
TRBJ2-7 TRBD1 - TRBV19 CASRPRTGDPYEQYF TGTGCCAGCAGGCCCCGGACAGGGGACCCCTACGAGCAGTACTTC
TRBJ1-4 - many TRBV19 CASRPQFQGSDEKLFF TGTGCCAGTAGGCCTCAATTTCAGGGAAGCGATGAAAAACTGTTTTTT
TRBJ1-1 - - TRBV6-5 CASTVNRGNTEAFF TGTGCCAGCACAGTGAATAGAGGGAACACTGAAGCTTTCTTT
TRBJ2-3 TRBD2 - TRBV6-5 CASSIAGGPEGTQYF TGTGCCAGCAGTATAGCGGGAGGGCCCGAGGGTACGCAGTATTTT
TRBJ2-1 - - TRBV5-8 CASSALAPYNEQFF TGTGCCAGCAGCGCTTTAGCGCCCTACAATGAGCAGTTCTTC
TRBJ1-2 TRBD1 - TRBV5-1 CASSLEGQGGYGYTF TGCGCCAGCAGCTTGGAGGGACAGGGGGGCTATGGCTACACCTTC
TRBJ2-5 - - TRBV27 CASSLGQVGETQYF TGTGCCAGCAGTTTAGGGCAGGTTGGAGAGACCCAGTACTTC
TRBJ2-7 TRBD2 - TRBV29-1 CSVADASGRLGQYF TGCAGCGTTGCCGACGCTAGCGGGAGGCTCGGGCAGTACTTC
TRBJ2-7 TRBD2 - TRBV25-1 CASSGYPTSGRFYEQYF TGTGCCAGCAGTGGGTATCCGACTAGCGGGAGGTTCTACGAGCAGTACTTC
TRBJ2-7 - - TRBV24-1 CATSEPGNPYEQYF TGTGCCACCAGTGAACCAGGTAATCCCTACGAGCAGTACTTC
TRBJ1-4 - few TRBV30 CAWRLEKLFF TGTGCCTGGCGTCTCGAAAAACTGTTTTTT
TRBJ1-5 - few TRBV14 CASSQAYNQPQHF TGTGCCAGCAGCCAAGCTTACAATCAGCCCCAGCATTTT
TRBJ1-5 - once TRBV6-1 CASSDTQGYQPQHF TGTGCCAGCAGTGACACCCAGGGTTATCAGCCCCAGCATTTT
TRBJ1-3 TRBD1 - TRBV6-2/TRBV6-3 CASSPQGDWAGNTIYF TGTGCCAGCAGCCCTCAGGGGGATTGGGCTGGAAACACCATATATTTT
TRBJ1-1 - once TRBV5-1 CASSEQGNTEAFF TGCGCCAGCAGCGAACAGGGGAACACTGAAGCTTTCTTT
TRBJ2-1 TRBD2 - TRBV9 CASSVTSGGNNEQFF TGTGCCAGCAGCGTAACTAGCGGGGGTAACAATGAGCAGTTCTTC
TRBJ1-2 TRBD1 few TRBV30 CAWEKTGSYGYTF TGTGCCTGGGAGAAGACAGGGTCATATGGCTACACCTTC
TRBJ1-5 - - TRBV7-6 CASSLGHTSNQPQHF TGTGCCAGCAGCTTAGGACATACTAGCAATCAGCCCCAGCATTTT
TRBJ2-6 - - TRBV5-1 CASSSSRAGANVLTF TGCGCCAGCAGCTCGTCGAGGGCTGGGGCCAACGTCCTGACTTTC
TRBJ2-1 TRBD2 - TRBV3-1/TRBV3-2 CASSQGRLAGVSYNEQFF TGTGCCAGCAGCCAAGGGCGACTAGCGGGAGTCTCCTACAATGAGCAGTTCTTC
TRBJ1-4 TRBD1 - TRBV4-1 CASSQYFGTGGGKLFF TGCGCCAGCAGCCAATATTTCGGGACAGGGGGTGGAAAACTGTTTTTT
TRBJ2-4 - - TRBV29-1 CSVTGPAPAKNIQYF TGCAGCGTAACAGGCCCCGCACCAGCCAAAAACATTCAGTACTTC
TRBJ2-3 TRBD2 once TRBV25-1 CASTMSGSRTDTQYF TGTGCCAGCACCATGAGCGGGAGTCGGACAGATACGCAGTATTTT
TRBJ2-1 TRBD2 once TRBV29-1 CSVWTSGEQFF TGCAGCGTTTGGACTAGCGGGGAGCAGTTCTTC
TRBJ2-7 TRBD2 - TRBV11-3 CASSVGLAASYEQYF TGTGCCAGCAGCGTGGGACTAGCGGCTTCCTACGAGCAGTACTTC
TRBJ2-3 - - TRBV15 CATSRDLATSTDTQYF TGTGCCACCAGCAGAGATCTGGCGACTAGCACAGATACGCAGTATTTT
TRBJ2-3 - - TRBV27 CASSPVQGLSTDTQYF TGTGCCAGCAGTCCAGTACAGGGCCTTAGCACAGATACGCAGTATTTT
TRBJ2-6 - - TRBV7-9 CASSLGGISGANVLTF TGTGCCAGCAGCTTAGGCGGTATCTCTGGGGCCAACGTCCTGACTTTC
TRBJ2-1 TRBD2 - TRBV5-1 CASSSGLAGYNEQFF TGCGCCAGCAGCTCCGGACTAGCGGGGTACAATGAGCAGTTCTTC
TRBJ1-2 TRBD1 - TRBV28 CASSPGTGKLYGYTF TGTGCCAGCAGTCCAGGGACAGGGAAGTTATATGGCTACACCTTC
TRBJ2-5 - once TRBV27 CASRYLEGKGYF TGTGCCAGCCGCTACCTGGAGGGGAAGGGTTACTTC
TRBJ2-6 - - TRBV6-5 CASRNTGANVLTF TGTGCCAGCAGAAACACTGGGGCCAACGTCCTGACTTTC
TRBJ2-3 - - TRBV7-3 CASSLVAGSTDTQYF TGTGCCAGCAGCTTGGTTGCGGGGAGCACAGATACGCAGTATTTT
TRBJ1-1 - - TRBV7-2 CASSLNPLGADAFF TGTGCCAGCAGCTTAAACCCCCTGGGGGCGGACGCTTTCTTT
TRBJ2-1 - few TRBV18 CASSLKTYGQGNEQFF TGTGCCAGCTCACTCAAAACCTATGGGCAGGGCAATGAGCAGTTCTTC
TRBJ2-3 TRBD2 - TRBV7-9 CASSFRGAGSTDTQYF TGTGCCAGCAGCTTTAGGGGAGCGGGAAGCACAGATACGCAGTATTTT
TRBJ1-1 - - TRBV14 CASSQFPDKNTEAFF TGTGCCAGCAGCCAATTCCCGGACAAGAACACTGAAGCTTTCTTT